This TCR beta chain was obtained from a study of shared T cell receptors in the human thymus. Germline V gene sequence: CDR1 SGHDT, CDR2 YYEEEE. The V end lost 1 base, the J end lost 5 bases, and 9 bases lay between the germline ends. This CDR3 is built from 13 residues. Data came from immunoSEQ multiplex PCR; TCRdb stores just in-frame clones and leaves some out. The sample lists hundreds of thousands of clones; roughly 86% were seen once. This same sample was also part of a study on human thymus T cells. In that study: Corrective surgery for congenital heart defects was being performed on the healthy Finnish infants who served as donors. Thymic samples were excised during corrective heart operations. Thymic and blood repertoires appeared to show biased V and J gene usage. Unrelated individuals reportedly shared highly overlapping thymic TCR repertoires.

Sequenced input: thymocytes. V and J are TRBV5-6 and TRBJ2-5; D is unresolved. The sequence came from a boy under two years old with a congenital heart defect. Here the CDR3 DNA reads TGTGCCAGCAGCTTGAGCCAAATGGAGACCCAGTACTTC. It is translated as CASSLSQMETQYF.